A single sample gave rise to the 4 T cell receptor beta chains below, sequenced in a study of shared clonotypes between healthy human individuals. CD8 cells regarded as naive lacked CD45RO, were positively chosen for CCR7, and omitted terminally differentiated effector memory CD45RA+ cells. Clones were sequenced by immunoSEQ multiplex PCR, and TCRdb holds only the in-frame ones, with some missing. The sample yields just over 2,000,000 clones, approximately 95% seen once. Sequencing was done on a sample of naive CD8+ T cells sorted from blood. The source is a man between 18 and 35 years old in good health.

V gene TRBV30 combines with J gene TRBJ1-1; D remains ambiguous. The CDR3 sequence is 13 residues long. V was clipped by 7 bases and J by 4 bases, with 16 bases between them. From germline, CDR1 is GTSNPN and CDR2 SVGIG (reference sequence). CDR3 region: CASVEGWITEAFF. Here the CDR3 DNA reads TGTGCCTCCGTCGAGGGATGGATCACTGAAGCTTTCTTT.

With respect to this clone: A read error may account for a junction end that differs from germline. The chain carries TRBV27 and TRBJ2-3, with 7 bases that match TRBD2. The CDR3 loop spans 13 amino acids. The V gene's germline CDR1 is MNHEY and CDR2 SMNVEV (reference sequence). The CDR3 DNA sequence: TGTGTCAGCAGCCAGGGAGGGGCAGATACGCAGTATTTT. It is translated as CVSSQGGADTQYF.

Regarding this clone: This sample also contains other DNA sequences that code for the same CDR3. The V call is TRBV5-1, the J call TRBJ2-7, with D perhaps TRBD1 or TRBD2 (6 bases each). Germline values: CDR1 SGHRS, CDR2 YFSETQ. V dropped 4 bases and J dropped 6 bases, with 11 bases sitting between them. This CDR3 has 12 residues. The CDR3 DNA is TGCGCCAGCAGCCCCTCGGGGGCCGAGCAGTACTTC. This sequence encodes CASSPSGAEQYF.

CDR3: CASSTPREGATYEQYF. The CDR3, as DNA: TGTGCCAGCAGTACGCCCCGGGAGGGGGCCACCTACGAGCAGTACTTC. The rearrangement links TRBV28 to TRBJ2-7, with D possibly matching TRBD2 (8 bases). From germline, CDR1 is MDHEN and CDR2 SYDVKM. Trimming cost V 5 bases and J 2 bases, with 19 bases left between them. The CDR3 sequence is 16 residues long.